The text below deals with one TCR beta chain. The antigen is undetermined. This sample stems from a study of monozygotic twins with inflammatory bowel disease. Each donor had less than 3 ml of blood drawn. Skipping T cell sorting, the study isolated total RNA directly from whole blood. Regarding the study as a whole: Separate T cell subtypes could not be resolved from one another.

Two nested PCRs, of approximately 16 and 9 cycles, processed TCRalpha and TCRbeta cDNA. TCRdb reprocessed the 5' RACE reads; each CDR3 protein has one entry and no DNA is given. The sample is made up of 150,000 or so distinct CDR3 sequences, and the top ten hold 1% to 1.5% of it. This receptor was obtained from a human donor with ulcerative colitis or Crohn's disease, or a healthy co-twin of an affected twin (not recorded which). The sample comprised blood.

The CDR3: CASSQASYKDSYNEQFF. The J gene is TRBJ2-1, the V gene TRBV4-3. Germline V gives CDR1 LGHNA, CDR2 YSLEER. This CDR3 comprises 17 residues.